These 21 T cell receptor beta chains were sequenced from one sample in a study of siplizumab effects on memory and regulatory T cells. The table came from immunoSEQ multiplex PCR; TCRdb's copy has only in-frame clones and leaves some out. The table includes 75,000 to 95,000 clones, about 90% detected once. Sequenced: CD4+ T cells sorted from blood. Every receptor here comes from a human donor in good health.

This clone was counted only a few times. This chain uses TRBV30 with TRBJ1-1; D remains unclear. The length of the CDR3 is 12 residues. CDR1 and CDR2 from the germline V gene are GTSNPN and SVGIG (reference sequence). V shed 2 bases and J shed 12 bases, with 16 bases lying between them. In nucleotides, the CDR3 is TGTGCCTGGAGTAGGAGTTATGGGGAAACTTTCTTT. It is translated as CAWSRSYGETFF.

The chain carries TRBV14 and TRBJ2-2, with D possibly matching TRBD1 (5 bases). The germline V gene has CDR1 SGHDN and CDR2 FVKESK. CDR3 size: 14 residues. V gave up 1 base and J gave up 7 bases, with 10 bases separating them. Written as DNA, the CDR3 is TGTGCCAGCAGCCAAGTAGGGGTTGTCGGGGAGCTGTTTTTT. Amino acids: CASSQVGVVGELFF. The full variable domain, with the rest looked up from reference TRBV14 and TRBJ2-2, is EAGVTQFPSHSVIEKGQTVTLRCDPISGHDNLYWYRRVMGKEIKFLLHFVKESKQDESGMPNNRFLAERTGGTYSTLKVQPAELEDSGVYFCASSQVGVVGELFFGEGSRLTVL.

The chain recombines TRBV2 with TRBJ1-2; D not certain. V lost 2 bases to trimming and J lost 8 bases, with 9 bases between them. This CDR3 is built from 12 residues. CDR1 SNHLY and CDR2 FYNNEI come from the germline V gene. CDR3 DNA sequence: TGTGCCAGCAGTGAAAGCGGGTACGGCTACACCTTC. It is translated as CASSESGYGYTF.

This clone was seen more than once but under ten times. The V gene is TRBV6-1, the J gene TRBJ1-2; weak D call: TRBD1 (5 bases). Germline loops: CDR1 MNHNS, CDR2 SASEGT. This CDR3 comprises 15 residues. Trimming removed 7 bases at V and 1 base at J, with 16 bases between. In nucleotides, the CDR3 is TGTGCCAGCACCGTGGGGCCCATCGTTAACTATGGCTACACCTTC. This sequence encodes CASTVGPIVNYGYTF.

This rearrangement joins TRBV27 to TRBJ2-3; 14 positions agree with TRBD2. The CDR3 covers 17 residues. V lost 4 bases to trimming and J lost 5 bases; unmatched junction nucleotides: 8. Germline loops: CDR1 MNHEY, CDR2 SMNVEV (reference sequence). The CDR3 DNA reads TGTGCCAGCAGTTCTGGGGGACTAGCGGGAGTGGTAGATACGCAGTATTTT. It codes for CASSSGGLAGVVDTQYF.

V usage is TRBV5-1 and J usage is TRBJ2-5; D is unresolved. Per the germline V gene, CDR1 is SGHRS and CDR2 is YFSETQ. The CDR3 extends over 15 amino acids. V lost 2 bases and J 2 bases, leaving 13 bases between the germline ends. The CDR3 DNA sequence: TGCGCCAGCAGCTTCGGACCGGTTAAACAAGAGACCCAGTACTTC. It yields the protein CASSFGPVKQETQYF.

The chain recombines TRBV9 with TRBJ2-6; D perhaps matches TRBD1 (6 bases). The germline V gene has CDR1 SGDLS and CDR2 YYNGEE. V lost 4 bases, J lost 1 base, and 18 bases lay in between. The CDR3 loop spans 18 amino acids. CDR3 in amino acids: CASSPPPGTPSGANVLTF. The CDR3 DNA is TGTGCCAGCAGCCCCCCACCAGGGACACCGTCTGGGGCCAACGTCCTGACTTTC.

In DNA, the CDR3 is TGTGCCAGCAGCGGCCGGACAGGGGGCCTGGGGGAGCAGTACTTC. Translating gives CASSGRTGGLGEQYF. V usage is TRBV5-4 and J usage is TRBJ2-7, with TRBD1 matching 11 bases. The CDR3 is 15 residues long. Germline assignment: CDR1 SGHNT and CDR2 YYREEE (reference sequence). The junction had 10 bases not matched to a gene; V was cut back by 4 bases and J by 7 bases.

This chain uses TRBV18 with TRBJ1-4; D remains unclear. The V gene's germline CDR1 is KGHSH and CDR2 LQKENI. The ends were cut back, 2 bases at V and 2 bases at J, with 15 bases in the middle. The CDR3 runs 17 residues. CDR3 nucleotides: TGTGCCAGCTCACCAAACGTTGCAGGCTTTACTAATGAAAAACTGTTTTTT. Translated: CASSPNVAGFTNEKLFF.

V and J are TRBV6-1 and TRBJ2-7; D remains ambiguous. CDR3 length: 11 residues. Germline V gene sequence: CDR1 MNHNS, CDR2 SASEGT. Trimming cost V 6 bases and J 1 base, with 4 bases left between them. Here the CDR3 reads CASRKSYEQYF. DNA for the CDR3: TGTGCCAGCAGAAAGTCCTACGAGCAGTACTTC.

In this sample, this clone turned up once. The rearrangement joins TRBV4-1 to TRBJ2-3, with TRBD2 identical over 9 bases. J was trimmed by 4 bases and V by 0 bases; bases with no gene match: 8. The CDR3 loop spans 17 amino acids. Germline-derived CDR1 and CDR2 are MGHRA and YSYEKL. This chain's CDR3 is CASSQDRAGTSSDTQYF. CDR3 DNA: TGCGCCAGCAGCCAAGATCGGGCCGGGACTAGCTCAGATACGCAGTATTTT.

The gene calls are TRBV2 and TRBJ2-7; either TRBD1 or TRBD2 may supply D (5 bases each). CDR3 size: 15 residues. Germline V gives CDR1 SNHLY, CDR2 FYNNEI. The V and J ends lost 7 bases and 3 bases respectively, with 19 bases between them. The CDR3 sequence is CASTRAGTGLYEQYF. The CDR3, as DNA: TGTGCCAGCACCAGAGCCGGGACGGGGCTCTACGAGCAGTACTTC. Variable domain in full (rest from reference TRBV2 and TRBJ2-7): EPEVTQTPSHQVTQMGQEVILRCVPISNHLYFYWYRQILGQKVEFLVSFYNNEISEKSEIFDDQFSVERPDGSNFTLKIRSTKLEDSAMYFCASTRAGTGLYEQYFGPGTRLTVT.

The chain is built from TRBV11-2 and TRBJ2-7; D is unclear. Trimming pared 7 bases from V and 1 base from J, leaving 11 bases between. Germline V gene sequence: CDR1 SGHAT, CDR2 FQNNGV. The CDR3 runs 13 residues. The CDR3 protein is CASTGDGSYEQYF. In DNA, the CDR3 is TGTGCCAGCACAGGAGACGGTTCCTACGAGCAGTACTTC.

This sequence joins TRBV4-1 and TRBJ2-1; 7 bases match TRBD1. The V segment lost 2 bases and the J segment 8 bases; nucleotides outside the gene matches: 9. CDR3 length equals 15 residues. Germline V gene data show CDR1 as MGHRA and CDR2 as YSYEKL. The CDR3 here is CASSQPHRGQYEQFF. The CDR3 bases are TGCGCCAGCAGCCAACCCCATAGGGGGCAGTATGAGCAGTTCTTC.

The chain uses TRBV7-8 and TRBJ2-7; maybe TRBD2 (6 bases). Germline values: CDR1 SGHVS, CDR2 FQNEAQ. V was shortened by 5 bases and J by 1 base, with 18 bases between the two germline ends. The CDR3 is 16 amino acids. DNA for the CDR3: TGTGCCAGCAGCCCCTCCGGAGGGGCGCGATCCTACGAGCAGTACTTC. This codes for CASSPSGGARSYEQYF.

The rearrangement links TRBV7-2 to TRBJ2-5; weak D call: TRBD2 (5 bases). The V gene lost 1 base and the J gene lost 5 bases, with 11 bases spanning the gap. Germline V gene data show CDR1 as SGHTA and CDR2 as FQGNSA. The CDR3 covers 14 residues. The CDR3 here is CASSLVGWRETQYF. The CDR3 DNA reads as TGTGCCAGCAGCTTAGTGGGCTGGAGGGAGACCCAGTACTTC. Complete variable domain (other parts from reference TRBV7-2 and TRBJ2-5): GAGVSQSPSNKVTEKGKDVELRCDPISGHTALYWYRQSLGQGLEFLIYFQGNSAPDKSGLPSDRFSAERTGGSVSTLTIQRTQQEDSAVYLCASSLVGWRETQYFGPGTRLLVL.

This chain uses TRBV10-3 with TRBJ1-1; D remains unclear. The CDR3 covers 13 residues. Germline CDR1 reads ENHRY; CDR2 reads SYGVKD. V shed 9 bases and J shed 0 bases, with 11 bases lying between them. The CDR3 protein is CAISQSMNTEAFF. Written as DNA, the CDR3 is TGTGCCATATCACAGAGCATGAACACTGAAGCTTTCTTT.

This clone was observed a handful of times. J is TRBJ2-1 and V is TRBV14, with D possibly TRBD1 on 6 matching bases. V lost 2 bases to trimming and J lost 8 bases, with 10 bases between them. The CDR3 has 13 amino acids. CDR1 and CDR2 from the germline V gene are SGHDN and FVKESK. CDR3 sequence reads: CASSQLKGDEQFF. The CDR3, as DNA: TGTGCCAGCAGCCAATTGAAGGGGGATGAGCAGTTCTTC.

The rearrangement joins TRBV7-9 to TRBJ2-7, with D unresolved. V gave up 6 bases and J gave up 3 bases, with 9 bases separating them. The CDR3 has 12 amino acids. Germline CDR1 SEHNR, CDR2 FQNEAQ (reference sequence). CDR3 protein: CASSDEGYEQYF. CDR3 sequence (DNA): TGTGCCAGCAGTGACGAAGGCTACGAGCAGTACTTC. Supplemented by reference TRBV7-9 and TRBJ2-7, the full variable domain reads DTGVSQNPRHKITKRGQNVTFRCDPISEHNRLYWYRQTLGQGPEFLTYFQNEAQLEKSRLLSDRFSAERPKGSFSTLEIQRTEQGDSAMYLCASSDEGYEQYFGPGTRLTVT.

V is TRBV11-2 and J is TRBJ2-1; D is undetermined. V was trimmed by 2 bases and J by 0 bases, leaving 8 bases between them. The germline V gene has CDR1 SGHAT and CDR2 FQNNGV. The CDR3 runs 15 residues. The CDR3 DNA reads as TGTGCCAGCAGCTTATCGGCGACCTCCTACAATGAGCAGTTCTTC. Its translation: CASSLSATSYNEQFF.

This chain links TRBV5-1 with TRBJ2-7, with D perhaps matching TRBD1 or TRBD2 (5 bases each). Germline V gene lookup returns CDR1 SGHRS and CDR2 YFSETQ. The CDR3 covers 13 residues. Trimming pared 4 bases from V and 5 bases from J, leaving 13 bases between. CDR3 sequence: CASSPWGPNEQYF. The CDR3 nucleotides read TGCGCCAGCAGCCCCTGGGGACCAAACGAGCAGTACTTC.